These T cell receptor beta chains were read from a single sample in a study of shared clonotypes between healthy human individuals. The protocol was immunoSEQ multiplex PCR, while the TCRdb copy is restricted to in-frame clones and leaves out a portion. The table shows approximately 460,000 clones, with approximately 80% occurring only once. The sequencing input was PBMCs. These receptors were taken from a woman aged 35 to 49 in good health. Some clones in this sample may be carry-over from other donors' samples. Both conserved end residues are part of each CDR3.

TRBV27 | CASSPGLGNQPQHF
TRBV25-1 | CASSATGFRLEAFF
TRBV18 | CASSPTSSFNSYEQYF
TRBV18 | CASSPGTRTETQYF
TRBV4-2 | CASSQGTGQNYGYTF
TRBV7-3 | CASSPTRQETQYF
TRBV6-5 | CASSYTSGRGETQYF
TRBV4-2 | CASSQIRGGGGTNEKLFF
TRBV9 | CASSVGIAGGPETQYF
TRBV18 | CASSPLPYEQYF
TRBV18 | CASSPRPQSYGYTF
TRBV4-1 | CAGSQDLQDYNEQYF
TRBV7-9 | CASSEGQSQSLYEQYF
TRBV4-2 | CASSGGGREETQYF
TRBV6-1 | CASTRSGNSFYEQYF
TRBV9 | CASSQGQGGTEAFF
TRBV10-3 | CAISDLPGQGLQYF
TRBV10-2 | CASSAGGVPDTQYF
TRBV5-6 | CASSLPLFRQDYYGYTF
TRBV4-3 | CASSQDWHRGGIYGYTF
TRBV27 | CASSLLGTVLIHEQYF
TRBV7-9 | CASSLSSVTEAFF
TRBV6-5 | CASSASSGTKTQYF
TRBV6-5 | CASSSTGGPYNEQFF
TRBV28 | CASIKGQGTGEQYF
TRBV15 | CATSRGMQGAGANVLTF
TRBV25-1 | CASRPRVEVAGELFF
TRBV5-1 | CASSLFDSGANVLTF
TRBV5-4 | CASSRDYNEQFF
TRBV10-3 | CAIRLGTGMNTEAFF
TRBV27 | CASSLTAPYEKLFF
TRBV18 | CASSLGRGTSEQYF
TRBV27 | CASRTQRGDYGYTF
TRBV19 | CASTWTGGNQPQHF
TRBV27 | CASSLLPLGRNSYNEQFF
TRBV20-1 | CSAASTDTQYF
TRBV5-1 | CASSLGVGALDFGEQYF
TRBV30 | CAWRGGLGLGEIRYF
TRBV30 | CAWSVLGAATQYF
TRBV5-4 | CASSLWVWELAPNEQFF
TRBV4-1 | CASSQGQIPGTGLSGYTF
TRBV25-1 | CASSEIGLAGGRLDTQYF
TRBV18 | CASSEGQTYEQYF
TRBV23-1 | CASSQRTGAPGANVLTF
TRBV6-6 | CASSVAGEADEQYF
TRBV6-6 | CASSYPGGGLEAFF
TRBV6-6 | CASISGNTIYF
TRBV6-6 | CASSYSGLNTGELFF
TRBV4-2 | CASSQYGAASGNTIYF
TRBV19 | CASSIAAGFDQPQHF
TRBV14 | CASSRTGSYGYTF
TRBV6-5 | CASGGAMNTEAFF
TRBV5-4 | CASSPLATPYNEQFF
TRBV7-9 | CASSGDRARQETQYF
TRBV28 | CASSLWRLDNNEQFF
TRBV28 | CASSLSGGRGNTEAFF
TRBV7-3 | CASSLNRGTGELFF
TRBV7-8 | CASSMSGWKDGGSGSYEQYF